Given below is one T cell receptor beta chain in context. This clonotype has only a few counts. The clone's antigen remains unknown. Qualities for individual bases were not recorded, and no much larger clone is one base off. The data belong to a study of patients and donors after allogeneic stem cell transplantation (dated by TCRdb to 2020 to 2022). CDR1 KGHSH and CDR2 LQKENI are derived from the germline V gene. V sheds 4 bases and J sheds 1 base, leaving 16 bases between their ends. From cysteine to phenylalanine, the CDR3 is 16 amino acids long. The read is trimmed to its CDR3 DNA, 48 bases read in frame from base 1. The protocol used for the library was RT-PCR. This sample was sequenced with a NextSeq 550. Clones were called with MiXCR by TCRdb after fastp trimmed the public reads at Q25, and only in-frame beta chains were retained. Rows are unified per CDR3 protein, each entry keeping the most common DNA and genes. The sample table shows about a million distinct CDR3 sequences, and about a sixth are seen once. The ten largest clones add up to around 5.5% of the sample.

This sequence uses TRBV18 and TRBJ2-5, and TRBD1 may be the D gene, going by 5 matching bases. This clonotype was obtained from a human donor who was either an allogeneic HSCT recipient or a stem cell or donor lymphocyte infusion donor (not recorded which). It is not recorded whose cells these are; they may come from a transplant donor. Sequenced sample: blood, either unsorted or a sorted T cell fraction (not recorded which). The nucleotides read TGTGCCAGCTCACGAAATCTTTTGACAGCCCAAGAGACCCAGTACTTC. Its product reads: CASSRNLLTAQETQYF. The variable domain in full, with residues beyond the CDR3 obtained from the reference TRBV18 and TRBJ2-5 genes, is NAGVMQNPRHLVRRRGQEARLRCSPMKGHSHVYWYRQLPEEGLKFMVYLQKENIIDESGMPKERFSAEFPKEGPSILRIQQVVRGDSAAYFCASSRNLLTAQETQYFGPGTRLLVL.